Below are 9 T cell receptor beta chains sequenced from a single sample in a study of post-analysis software for immune sequencing data. What these receptors recognize is not known. Study conclusions and caveats: In patients, TRBV5-6, TRBV5-1 and TRBV20-1 belonged to five TRBV segments found more frequently than in controls.

The authors incorporated unique molecular identifiers into the TCR beta cDNA libraries. MiXCR was run by TCRdb on the PCR reads, yielding one entry per CDR3 protein. The data show 430,000 or so distinct CDR3 sequences, roughly 40% seen once. Material for sequencing was blood. These receptors came from a girl aged 2 to 9 with multiple sclerosis.

This clonotype was seen only a few times. The chain has TRBV10-3 and TRBJ2-7, with D unresolved. CDR1 and CDR2 (germline): ENHRY, SYGVKD. V shed 2 bases and J shed 3 bases, with 2 bases lying between them. The CDR3 is made up of 11 amino acids. CDR3 region: CAISEVYEQYF. The DNA of the CDR3 is TGTGCCATCAGTGAGGTCTACGAGCAGTACTTC.

The table lists this clonotype with a few counts. The chain has TRBV27 and TRBJ1-2; a weak D match, TRBD1 (6 bases). This CDR3 contains 14 residues. Germline values: CDR1 MNHEY, CDR2 SMNVEV (reference sequence). Trimming took 5 bases from V and 7 from J, leaving 17 bases between them. In DNA form, the CDR3 reads TGTGCCAGCAGTCCCTACGCGGGGGCAGGTGGCTACACCTTC. It specifies CASSPYAGAGGYTF.

This clonotype was observed a few times. This rearrangement joins TRBV4-1 to TRBJ2-6, with D possibly being TRBD1 (6 bases). CDR1 and CDR2 (germline): MGHRA, YSYEKL. V lost 6 bases, J lost 1 base, and 10 bases lay in between. The CDR3 loop spans 15 amino acids. The CDR3 coding sequence is TGCGCCAGCAGACAGGGAGTATCTGGGGCCAACGTCCTGACTTTC. It encodes CASRQGVSGANVLTF.

The V and J genes are TRBV6-6 and TRBJ2-7; tentative D call: TRBD2 (5 bases). The CDR3 spans 14 residues. Germline assignment: CDR1 MNHNY and CDR2 SVGAGI (reference sequence). Between the trimmed V and J ends, which lost 7 bases and 6 bases, there was a span of 19 bases. The CDR3 sequence: CASTRGSLGAEQYF. CDR3 nucleotide sequence: TGTGCCAGCACCCGAGGGTCATTAGGTGCCGAGCAGTACTTC.

The chain has TRBV15 and TRBJ1-4; D is unresolved. Germline V lookup: CDR1 LNHNV, CDR2 YYDKDF (reference sequence). The ends were cut back, 0 bases at V and 8 bases at J, with 10 bases in the middle. The CDR3 has 14 residues. The CDR3 region has the DNA TGTGCCACCAGCAGAGATTGGACCGGAGAAAAACTGTTTTTT. Amino acid sequence: CATSRDWTGEKLFF.

The gene calls are TRBV29-1 and TRBJ2-3; 7 positions match TRBD2. V was clipped by 5 bases and J by 2 bases; unmatched bases: 10. The germline gives CDR1 SQVTM, CDR2 ANQGSEA. This CDR3 contains 15 residues. The CDR3 DNA sequence: TGCAGCGTTCAAAGAAGCGGGGAACTCACAGATACGCAGTATTTT. Amino acid sequence: CSVQRSGELTDTQYF.

A few counts support this clonotype. The rearrangement links TRBV4-1 to TRBJ2-7; no reliable D call. This CDR3 spans 15 amino acids. Germline values: CDR1 MGHRA, CDR2 YSYEKL. V shed 0 bases and J shed 0 bases, with 9 bases lying between them. CDR3 sequence: CASSQEAVSSYEQYF. Written as DNA, the CDR3 is TGCGCCAGCAGCCAAGAAGCAGTCAGCTCCTACGAGCAGTACTTC.

The J gene is TRBJ2-1, the V gene TRBV28, with TRBD1 identical over 7 bases. The length of the CDR3 is 18 residues. Germline-derived CDR1 and CDR2 are MDHEN and SYDVKM. V trimming: 2 bases; J trimming: 0 bases; junction bases outside the gene matches: 10. CDR3 region: CASSLPVPRQGSYNEQFF. Here the CDR3 DNA reads TGTGCCAGCAGTTTACCTGTCCCCCGACAGGGCTCCTACAATGAGCAGTTCTTC.

V is TRBV7-6 and J is TRBJ1-1; D is unclear. CDR3 length equals 12 residues. Germline CDR1 is SGHVS and CDR2 is FNYEAQ. V shed 5 bases and J shed 1 base, with 5 bases lying between them. Here the CDR3 DNA reads TGTGCCAGCAGCCACAAGAACACTGAAGCTTTCTTT. Amino acids: CASSHKNTEAFF.